This entry lists 7 T cell receptor beta chains sequenced from one sample in a study of control samples from healthy donors and cancer patients (dated by TCRdb to the early 2020s). Receptor amplification or capture employed the immunoSEQ multiplex PCR assay. This is the immuneACCESS table as TCRdb keeps it, with only in-frame sequences that have V and J called. A part of the clones is gone; compared with another copy, unresolved V genes explain less than half, and the rest is unexplained. This sample comprises some 120,000 clones, around 93% of them detected only once. The ten largest clones represent under 2% of the sample. The sequenced sample was PBMCs. These receptors all stem from a man aged 45 to 65 with head and neck cancer.

This chain's CDR3 is CASSSGVQNIQYF. The CDR3 DNA reads as TGTGCCAGCTCGTCAGGGGTGCAAAACATTCAGTACTTC. The rearrangement uses TRBV28 and TRBJ2-4, with D perhaps TRBD1 (6 bases). Germline V gene lookup returns CDR1 MDHEN and CDR2 SYDVKM. V gave up 8 bases and J gave up 5 bases, with 13 bases separating them. This CDR3 region has 13 residues.

This clone was found a few times. The V call is TRBV3-1 (or the pseudogene TRBV3-2), the J call TRBJ1-1; 7 bases are shared with TRBD1. The ends lost 1 base at V and 7 bases at J; junction bases unmatched: 3. CDR3 length equals 13 residues. Germline V gene lookup returns CDR1 LGHDT and CDR2 YNNKEL (reference sequence). As DNA, the CDR3 is TGTGCCAGCAGCCAAGTAGGGGGCGGTGAAGCTTTCTTT. Protein: CASSQVGGGEAFF.

CDR3 in DNA: TGTGCCAGCTCAGCGGACGCGTCGGGACAGGGTCCCCAGCATTTT. The encoded protein is CASSADASGQGPQHF. The chain recombines TRBV18 with TRBJ1-5; 9 bases agree with TRBD1. The length of the CDR3 is 15 residues. CDR1 is KGHSH and CDR2 is LQKENI in the germline V gene. The ends lost 5 bases at V and 10 bases at J; junction bases unmatched: 12.

This chain uses TRBV3-1 (or the pseudogene TRBV3-2) with TRBJ2-2; the D gene is possibly TRBD1 (5 bases). There are 14 residues in the CDR3. Germline lookup yields CDR1 LGHDT and CDR2 YNNKEL (reference sequence). Trimming removed 0 bases at V and 4 bases at J, with 6 bases between. CDR3 residues: CASSQDGATGELFF. DNA of the CDR3: TGTGCCAGCAGCCAAGATGGGGCCACCGGGGAGCTGTTTTTT.

The CDR3 is CASGKVGETQYF. CDR3 coding DNA: TGCGCCAGCGGAAAGGTGGGGGAGACCCAGTACTTC. The V gene is TRBV5-1, the J gene TRBJ2-5; D is unresolved. In germline, CDR1 is SGHRS, CDR2 YFSETQ. V lost 7 bases, J lost 5 bases, and 12 bases lay in between. This CDR3 spans 12 amino acids. The full variable domain, in which reference TRBV5-1 and TRBJ2-5 provide the parts outside the CDR3, is KAGVTQTPRYLIKTRGQQVTLSCSPISGHRSVSWYQQTPGQGLQFLFEYFSETQRNKGNFPGRFSGRQFSNSRSEMNVSTLELGDSALYLCASGKVGETQYFGPGTRLLVL.

This chain connects TRBV5-1 to TRBJ1-2; D gene unclear. The germline V gene has CDR1 SGHRS and CDR2 YFSETQ. V lost 4 bases, J lost 2 bases, and 15 bases lay in between. The CDR3 is 15 amino acids. This CDR3 is CASSVTGKFNYGYTF. CDR3 nucleotide sequence: TGCGCCAGCAGCGTCACGGGGAAGTTCAACTATGGCTACACCTTC.

This rearrangement joins TRBV18 to TRBJ1-1, with D uncertain. CDR3 size: 15 residues. Germline V gene sequence: CDR1 KGHSH, CDR2 LQKENI. Trimming stripped 1 base from V and 0 bases from J, with 9 bases between. The CDR3 DNA is TGTGCCAGCTCACCACGTAACATCTTGAACACTGAAGCTTTCTTT. The encoded protein is CASSPRNILNTEAFF.